This TCR beta chain was identified in a study of somatic mutations in cytotoxic T cells in rheumatoid arthritis. Concerning this clone: Its target is unknown.

The CDR3 loop spans 16 amino acids. CDR1 and CDR2 from the germline V gene are SEHNR and FQNEAQ (reference sequence). The trim removed 6 bases at V and 4 bases at J, leaving 10 bases unmatched. Study-level results: Of more than 55 patients, seven to nine had a largest CD8+ clone that exceeded 20% of CD8+ cells. Measurement of CD8+ T-cell clonality revealed no significant difference between rheumatoid arthritis patients and age-matched healthy controls. Rheumatoid arthritis patients, but not healthy controls, exhibited increasing CD8+ clonality with age.

Sequencing used immunoSEQ multiplex PCR; TCRdb keeps in-frame clones, though not all of them. The table records 25,000 to 30,000 clones, approximately 73% of them present only once. Sequences were obtained from CD8+ T cells sorted from blood. This receptor was obtained from a woman between 18 and 29 years old in good health. This sequence joins TRBV7-9 and TRBJ2-1; TRBD1 matches 9 bases. Here the CDR3 DNA reads TGTGCCAGCAGACCCCGGACAGGGGAGGGTTACAATGAGCAGTTCTTC. Residues: CASRPRTGEGYNEQFF.